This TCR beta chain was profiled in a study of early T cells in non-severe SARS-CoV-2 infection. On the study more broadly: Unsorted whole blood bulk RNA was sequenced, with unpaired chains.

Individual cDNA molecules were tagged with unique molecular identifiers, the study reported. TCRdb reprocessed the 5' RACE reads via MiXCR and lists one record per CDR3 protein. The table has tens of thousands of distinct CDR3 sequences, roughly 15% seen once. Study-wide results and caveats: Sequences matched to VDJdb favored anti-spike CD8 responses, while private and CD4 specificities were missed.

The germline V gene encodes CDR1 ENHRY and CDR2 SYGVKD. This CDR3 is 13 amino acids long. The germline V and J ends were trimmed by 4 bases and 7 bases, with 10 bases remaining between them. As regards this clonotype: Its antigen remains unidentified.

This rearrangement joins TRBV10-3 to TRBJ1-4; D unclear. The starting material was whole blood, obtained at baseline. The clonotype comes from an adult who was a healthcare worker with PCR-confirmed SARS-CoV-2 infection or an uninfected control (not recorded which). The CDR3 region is CAISAGFGEKLFF. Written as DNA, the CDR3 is TGTGCCATCAGTGCTGGGTTCGGTGAAAAACTGTTTTTT.